This TCR beta chain came from a study of blood T cell repertoires in COVID-19. Study at large: PBMCs, B-cell-depleted T cells, or T cells provided the cDNA or gDNA that made up the material.

This CDR3 comprises 16 residues. J lost 4 bases, V lost 0 bases, and 7 bases had no gene match. The germline gives CDR1 MDHEN, CDR2 SYDVKM. Repertoires were generated with immunoSEQ multiplex PCR, while TCRdb's copy carries only in-frame clones and drops some. Of more than 100,000 clones in the sample, roughly 90% were seen once. Sequencing input: peripheral blood. This sequence joins TRBV28 and TRBJ1-2, with TRBD1 matching over 8 bases. The clonotype originates from a man aged 50-60 years with active or convalescent COVID-19. The CDR3, as DNA: TGTGCCAGCAGTTTATGGTCGGCGGGACAGGCCTATGGCTACACCTTC. Translated: CASSLWSAGQAYGYTF.